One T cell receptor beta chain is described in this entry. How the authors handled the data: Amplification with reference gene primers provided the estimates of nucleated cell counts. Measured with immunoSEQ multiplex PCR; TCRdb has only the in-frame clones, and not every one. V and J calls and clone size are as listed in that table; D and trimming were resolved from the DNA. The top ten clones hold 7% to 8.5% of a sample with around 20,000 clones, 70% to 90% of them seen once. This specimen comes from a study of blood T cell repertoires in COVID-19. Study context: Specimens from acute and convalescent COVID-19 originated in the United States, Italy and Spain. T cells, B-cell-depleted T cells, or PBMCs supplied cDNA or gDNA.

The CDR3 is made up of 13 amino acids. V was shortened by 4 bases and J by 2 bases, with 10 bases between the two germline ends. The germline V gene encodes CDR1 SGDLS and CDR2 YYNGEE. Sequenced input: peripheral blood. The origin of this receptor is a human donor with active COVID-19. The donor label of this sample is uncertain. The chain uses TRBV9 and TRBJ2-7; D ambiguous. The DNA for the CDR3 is TGTGCCAGCAGCTCCGGTGCGGCCTACGAGCAGTACTTC. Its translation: CASSSGAAYEQYF.